Given below is one TCR beta chain in context. Its antigen is not known. Here immunoSEQ multiplex PCR was the method, and the copy in TCRdb shows in-frame clones only, minus some. The table records over 50,000 clones, 65% to 90% of them present only once. The sample belongs to a study of OX40 agonist ivuxolimab in advanced cancers. The CDR3 totals 15 residues. Any history of autoimmune disease or systemic immunosuppression disqualified patients. Overall study results and limits: Clonal expansion in partial responders at 0.1-3.0 mg/kg ranked among the lowest. Researchers did not establish what antigens the expanded peripheral T cells target.

This clonotype was obtained from an adult with an advanced solid tumor such as melanoma, head and neck, liver or kidney cancer. The specimen was CD4+ or CD8+ T cells sorted from blood, collected in a trial of the OX40 agonist ivuxolimab. This chain links TRBV21-1 with TRBJ2-3; the table's D call, TRBD1, has no DNA check behind it. TRBV21-1 is noted as a pseudogene. CDR3: CASSKVDRVADTQYF. CDR3 nucleotides: TGTGCCAGCAGCAAAGTCGACAGGGTGGCAGATACGCAGTATTTT.